The next 7 T cell receptor gamma chains were all read from a single sample in a study of gamma-delta T cells after stem cell transplantation. TCRdb re-called clones from the RT-PCR reads via CATT. The table shows approximately 3,500 gamma-chain clones, with 4% to 6% occurring only once. The source material was gamma-delta T cells. Receptors were obtained from a human donor. It is not recorded whose cells these are; they may come from a transplant donor.

This clone was observed a few times. This likely stems from a read error, as it lies one base from a far larger clone. The sample contains more than one DNA sequence encoding this CDR3. This chain uses TRGV9 with TRGJP. Germline-derived CDR1 and CDR2 are GITISATS and ISYDGTV (reference sequence). The trim removed 4 bases at V and 3 bases at J, leaving 3 bases unmatched. CDR3 size: 16 residues. This chain's CDR3 is CALWEVQELGKKIKVF. The CDR3 region has the DNA TGTGCCTTGTGGGAAGTGCAAGAGTTGGGCAAAAAAATCAAGGTATTT.

This chain links TRGV2 with TRGJP1. Germline V gene lookup returns CDR1 EGSNGY and CDR2 YDSYNSKV. CDR3 length: 14 residues. After removal of 0 bases from V and 9 bases from J, the junction contained 7 bases not matched to a gene. The CDR3 is CATWDGPHCWFKIF. Written as DNA, the CDR3 is TGTGCCACCTGGGACGGGCCGCACTGTTGGTTCAAGATATTT.

Comments on this clone: Only one base separates this from a far larger clonotype, so it likely reflects a read error. The same CDR3 is also encoded by other DNA sequences in this sample. The chain employs TRGV9 and TRGJP. J gave up 5 bases and V 4 bases, and 2 bases lay outside the gene matches. This CDR3 comprises 15 residues. CDR1 is GITISATS and CDR2 is ISYDGTV in the germline V gene (reference sequence). In DNA form, the CDR3 reads TGTGCCTTGTGGGACGAAGAGTTGGGCAAAAAAATCAAGGTATTT. This encodes CALWDEELGKKIKVF.

By share, this clone counts as medium-sized (0.01 to 0.1%). This chain connects TRGV2 to TRGJ1 or TRGJ2. The germline V gene has CDR1 EGSNGY and CDR2 YDSYNSKV. Unmatched junction bases numbered 4, after V lost 3 bases and J lost 2 bases. The CDR3 contains 13 residues. In DNA form, the CDR3 reads TGTGCCACCTGGGACTTGGATTATTATAAGAAACTCTTT. This translates into CATWDLDYYKKLF.

This clone was observed a handful of times. TCRdb's protein, taken from a much larger clone, differs from this DNA's translation at residue 7, likely owing to a read error; the protein displayed comes from the DNA. V is TRGV9 and J is TRGJ1 or TRGJ2. Germline V gene data show CDR1 as GITISATS and CDR2 as ISYDGTV (reference sequence). V lost 0 bases, J lost 3 bases, and 2 bases stayed unmatched. This CDR3 contains 13 residues. The CDR3 sequence: CALWEVSYYKKLF. In DNA, the CDR3 is TGTGCCTTGTGGGAGGTGTCTTATTATAAGAAACTCTTT.

The chain carries TRGV9 and TRGJ1 or TRGJ2. The CDR3 totals 13 residues. Germline CDR1 reads GITISATS; CDR2 reads ISYDGTV (reference sequence). Germline trimming cut 2 bases from V and 3 bases from J; bases unmatched to any gene: 4. For the CDR3, the DNA is TGTGCCTTGTGGGAGGAAGCTTATTATAAGAAACTCTTT. This sequence encodes CALWEEAYYKKLF.

Comments on this clone: It is likely a read error: a sequence one base away is far more abundant. The V call is TRGV4, the J call TRGJ1 or TRGJ2. The CDR3 contains 10 residues. From germline, CDR1 is EGSTGY and CDR2 YDSYTSSV. With V trimmed by 1 base and J by 9 bases, 0 bases remained unmatched. The CDR3 sequence is CATWDGKKLF. The CDR3 DNA reads TGTGCCACCTGGGATGGTAAGAAACTCTTT.